In its sample, the clone carrying this T cell receptor (beta chain) was seen once. Profiling relied on immunoSEQ multiplex PCR, and the TCRdb table lists in-frame clones only, not all of them. The sample consists of some 23,000 clones, around 85% of them appearing once. The data were taken from a study of control samples from healthy donors and cancer patients. Material: PBMCs. This clonotype originated in a man between 60 and 75 years old with head and neck cancer.

The CDR3 sequence: CASSGTSGGNYNEQFF. DNA for the CDR3: TGTGCCAGCAGCGGGACTAGCGGGGGGAACTACAATGAGCAGTTCTTC. The chain combines TRBV13 with TRBJ2-1, with 15 bases that match TRBD2. This CDR3 contains 16 residues. Per germline, CDR1 PRHDT and CDR2 FYEKMQ (reference sequence). V lost 5 bases and J lost 3; bases outside the gene matches: 2.